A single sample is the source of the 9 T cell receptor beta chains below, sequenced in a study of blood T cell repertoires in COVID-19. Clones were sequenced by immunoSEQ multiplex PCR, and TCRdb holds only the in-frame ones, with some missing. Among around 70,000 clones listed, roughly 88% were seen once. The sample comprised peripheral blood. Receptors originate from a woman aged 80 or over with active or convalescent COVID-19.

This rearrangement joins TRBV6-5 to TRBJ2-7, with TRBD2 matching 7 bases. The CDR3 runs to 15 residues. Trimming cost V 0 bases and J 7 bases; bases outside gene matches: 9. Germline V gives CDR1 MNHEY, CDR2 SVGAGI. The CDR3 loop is CASSYSMATAGEQYF. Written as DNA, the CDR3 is TGTGCCAGCAGTTACTCGATGGCGACAGCGGGGGAGCAGTACTTC.

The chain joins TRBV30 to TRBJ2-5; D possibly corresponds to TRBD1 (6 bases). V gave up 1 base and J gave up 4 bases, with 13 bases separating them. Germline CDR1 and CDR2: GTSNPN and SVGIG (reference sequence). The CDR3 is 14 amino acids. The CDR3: CAWSGLGQLETQYF. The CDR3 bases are TGTGCCTGGAGTGGCCTCGGACAGCTAGAGACCCAGTACTTC.

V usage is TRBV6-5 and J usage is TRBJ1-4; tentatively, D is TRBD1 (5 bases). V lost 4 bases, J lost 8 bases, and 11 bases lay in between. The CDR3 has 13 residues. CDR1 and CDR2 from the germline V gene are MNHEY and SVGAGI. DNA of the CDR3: TGTGCCAGCAGTTCGGGGGATCGCGAAAAACTGTTTTTT. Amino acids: CASSSGDREKLFF.

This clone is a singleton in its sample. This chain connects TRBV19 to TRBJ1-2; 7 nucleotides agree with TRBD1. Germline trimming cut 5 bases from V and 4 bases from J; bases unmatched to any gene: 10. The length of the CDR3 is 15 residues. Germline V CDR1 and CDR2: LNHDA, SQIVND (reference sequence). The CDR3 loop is CASSVRQGQGYGYTF. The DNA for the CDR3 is TGTGCCAGTAGTGTGAGACAGGGTCAAGGCTATGGCTACACCTTC.

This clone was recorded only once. CDR3 sequence: CASSRAGANYGYTF. As DNA, the CDR3 is TGCGCCAGCAGTCGCGCCGGGGCTAACTATGGCTACACCTTC. The chain couples TRBV5-1 to TRBJ1-2, with D uncertain. Germline V gene sequence: CDR1 SGHRS, CDR2 YFSETQ. This CDR3 has 14 amino acids. V shed 5 bases and J shed 0 bases, with 11 bases lying between them.

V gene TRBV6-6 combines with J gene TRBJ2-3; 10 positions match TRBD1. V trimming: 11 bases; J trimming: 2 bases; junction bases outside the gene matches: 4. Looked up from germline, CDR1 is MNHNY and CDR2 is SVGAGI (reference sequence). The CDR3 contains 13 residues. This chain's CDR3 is CAGGTGDTDTQYF. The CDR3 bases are TGTGCCGGAGGGACAGGGGACACAGATACGCAGTATTTT.

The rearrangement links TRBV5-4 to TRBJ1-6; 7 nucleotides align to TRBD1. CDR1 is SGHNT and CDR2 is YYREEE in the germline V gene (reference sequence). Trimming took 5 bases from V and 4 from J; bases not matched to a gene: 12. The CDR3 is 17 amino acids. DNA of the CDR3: TGTGCCAGCAGGGCCGACATGGGGGACAGATATAATTCACCCCTCCACTTT. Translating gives CASRADMGDRYNSPLHF.

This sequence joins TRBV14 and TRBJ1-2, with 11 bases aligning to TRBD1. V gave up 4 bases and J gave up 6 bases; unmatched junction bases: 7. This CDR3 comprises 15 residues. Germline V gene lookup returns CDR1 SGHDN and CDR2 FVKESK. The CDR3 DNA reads TGTGCCAGCAGCCCCTGGACAGGGGGCTTTGATGGCTACACCTTC. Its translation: CASSPWTGGFDGYTF.

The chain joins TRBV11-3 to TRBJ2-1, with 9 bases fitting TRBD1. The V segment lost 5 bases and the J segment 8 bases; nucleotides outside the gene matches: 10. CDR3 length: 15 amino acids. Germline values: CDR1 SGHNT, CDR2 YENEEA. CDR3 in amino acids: CASSTAGTGSHEQFF. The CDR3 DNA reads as TGTGCCAGCAGCACGGCCGGGACAGGGTCCCATGAGCAGTTCTTC. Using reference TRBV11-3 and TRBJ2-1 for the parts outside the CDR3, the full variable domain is EAGVVQSPRYKIIEKKQPVAFWCNPISGHNTLYWYLQNLGQGPELLIRYENEEAVDDSQLPKDRFSAERLKGVDSTLKIQPAELGDSAVYLCASSTAGTGSHEQFFGPGTRLTVL.